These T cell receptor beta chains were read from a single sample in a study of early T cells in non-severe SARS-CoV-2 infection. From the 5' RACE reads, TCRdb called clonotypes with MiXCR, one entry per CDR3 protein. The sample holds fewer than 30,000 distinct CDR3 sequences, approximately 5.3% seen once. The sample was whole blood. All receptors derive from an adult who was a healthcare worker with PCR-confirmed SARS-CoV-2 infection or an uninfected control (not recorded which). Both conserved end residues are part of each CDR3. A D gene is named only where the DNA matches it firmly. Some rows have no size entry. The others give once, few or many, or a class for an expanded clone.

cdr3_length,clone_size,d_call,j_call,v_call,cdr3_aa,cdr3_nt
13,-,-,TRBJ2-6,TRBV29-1,CSVDLDGANVLTF,TGCAGCGTTGACCTAGATGGGGCCAACGTCCTGACTTTC
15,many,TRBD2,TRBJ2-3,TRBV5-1,CASSWSGRRADTQYF,TGCGCCAGCAGCTGGAGCGGGAGGCGGGCAGATACGCAGTATTTT
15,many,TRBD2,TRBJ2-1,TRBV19,CASRWTSGGYNEQFF,TGTGCCAGTAGGTGGACTAGCGGGGGGTACAATGAGCAGTTCTTC
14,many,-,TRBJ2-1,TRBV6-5,CASSYWGGANEQFF,TGTGCCAGCAGTTACTGGGGGGGGGCCAATGAGCAGTTCTTC
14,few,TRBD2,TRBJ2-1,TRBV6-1,CASSGLARVNEQFF,TGTGCCAGCAGTGGACTAGCTCGGGTCAATGAGCAGTTCTTC
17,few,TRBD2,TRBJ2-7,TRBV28,CASSLLLAGSRPGEQYF,TGTGCCAGCAGTTTATTACTAGCGGGATCCCGCCCTGGCGAGCAGTACTTC
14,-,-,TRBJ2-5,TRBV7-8,CASSLATRQETQYF,TGTGCCAGCAGCTTAGCTACCCGCCAAGAGACCCAGTACTTC
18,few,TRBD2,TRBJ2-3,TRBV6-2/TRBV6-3,CASTKTLGLAGVMDTQYF,TGTGCCAGCACCAAAACGCTGGGACTAGCGGGAGTTATGGATACGCAGTATTTT
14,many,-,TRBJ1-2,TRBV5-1,CASRITLGPYGYTF,TGCGCCAGCAGGATCACCCTAGGTCCCTATGGCTACACCTTC
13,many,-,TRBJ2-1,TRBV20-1,CSPIAVNYNEQFF,TGCAGTCCCATAGCGGTCAACTACAATGAGCAGTTCTTC
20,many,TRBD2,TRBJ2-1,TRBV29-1,CSVDPPGGWLAGKVWSEQFF,TGCAGCGTCGATCCCCCGGGGGGATGGCTAGCGGGTAAAGTATGGAGTGAGCAGTTCTTC
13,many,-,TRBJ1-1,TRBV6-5,CASSRGRGTEAFF,TGTGCCAGCAGTCGCGGACGGGGGACTGAAGCTTTCTTT
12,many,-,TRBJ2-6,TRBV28,CASKSMANVLTF,TGTGCCAGCAAAAGTATGGCCAACGTCCTGACTTTC
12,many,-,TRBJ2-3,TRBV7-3,CASSDQTDTQYF,TGTGCCAGCAGCGACCAAACAGATACGCAGTATTTT
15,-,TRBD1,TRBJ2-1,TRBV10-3,CAISGGTGLYNEQFF,TGTGCCATCAGTGGAGGGACAGGCCTTTACAATGAGCAGTTCTTC
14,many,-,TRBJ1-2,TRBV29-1,CIVALKGAAYGYTF,TGCATCGTTGCCCTGAAGGGAGCGGCCTATGGCTACACCTTC
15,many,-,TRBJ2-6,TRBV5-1,CASSTMDPGANVLTF,TGCGCCAGCAGCACCATGGATCCTGGGGCCAACGTCCTGACTTTC
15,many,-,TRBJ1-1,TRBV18,CASSPPTGTNTEAFF,TGTGCCAGCTCACCACCGACGGGGACCAACACTGAAGCTTTCTTT
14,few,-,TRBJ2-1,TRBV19,CASSIGGPHNEQFF,TGTGCCAGTAGTATAGGAGGACCCCACAATGAGCAGTTCTTC
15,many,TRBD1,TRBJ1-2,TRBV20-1,CSASKGQGLIYGYTF,TGCAGTGCTAGTAAGGGACAGGGGCTTATCTATGGCTACACCTTC
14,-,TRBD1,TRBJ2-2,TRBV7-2,CASSLRTGSGELFF,TGTGCCAGCAGCCTCAGGACAGGGTCCGGGGAGCTGTTTTTT
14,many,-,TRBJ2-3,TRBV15,CATSRDRGADTQYF,TGTGCCACCAGCAGAGATAGAGGGGCAGATACGCAGTATTTT
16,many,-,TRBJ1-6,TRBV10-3,CAVGVRTVTENSPLHF,TGTGCCGTCGGTGTCCGGACAGTTACAGAGAATTCACCCCTCCACTTT
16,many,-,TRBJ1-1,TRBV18,CASSPPGGATNTEAFF,TGTGCCAGCTCACCCCCGGGAGGTGCTACGAACACTGAAGCTTTCTTT
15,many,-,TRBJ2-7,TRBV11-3,CASSFRYQPPWEQYF,TGTGCCAGCAGCTTCCGATATCAGCCCCCCTGGGAGCAGTACTTC